The 23 T cell receptor beta chains below were found in one sample sequenced in a study of cytomegalovirus exposure and HLA in healthy donors. PCR employed 60 Vbeta and 13 Jbeta primers. Repertoires were generated with immunoSEQ multiplex PCR, while TCRdb's copy carries only in-frame clones and drops some. This sample yields some 200,000 clones, of which approximately 70% are seen a single time; around 2.6% belongs to the top ten. Material for sequencing was PBMCs. These receptors all come from a man aged 40-55 years in good health and CMV-seropositive.

The chain couples TRBV4-1 to TRBJ1-1; D is unclear. V shed 1 base and J shed 7 bases, with 16 bases lying between them. The CDR3 is 15 residues long. Germline CDR1 MGHRA, CDR2 YSYEKL. The CDR3 sequence: CASSQVGGSESEAFF. For the CDR3, the DNA is TGCGCCAGCAGCCAAGTCGGAGGTTCTGAGAGTGAAGCTTTCTTT.

The gene calls are TRBV7-9 and TRBJ1-4; TRBD1 matches 8 bases. After removal of 1 base from V and 5 bases from J, the junction contained 6 bases not matched to a gene. The germline V gene has CDR1 SEHNR and CDR2 FQNEAQ (reference sequence). The CDR3 is 16 amino acids. The DNA of the CDR3 is TGTGCCAGCAGCTTAGACCTAGCAGGGGGCAATGAAAAACTGTTTTTT. Residues: CASSLDLAGGNEKLFF. The full variable domain, with the rest looked up from reference TRBV7-9 and TRBJ1-4, is DTGVSQNPRHKITKRGQNVTFRCDPISEHNRLYWYRQTLGQGPEFLTYFQNEAQLEKSRLLSDRFSAERPKGSFSTLEIQRTEQGDSAMYLCASSLDLAGGNEKLFFGSGTQLSVL.

The V and J genes are TRBV6-5 and TRBJ1-2; D is perhaps TRBD1 (6 bases). Trimming removed 10 bases from V and 1 base from J, with 19 bases in between. The length of the CDR3 is 15 residues. Germline values: CDR1 MNHEY, CDR2 SVGAGI. CDR3: CATTPYRDLNYGYTF. In DNA, the CDR3 is TGTGCCACCACTCCTTACAGGGACCTTAACTATGGCTACACCTTC.

J is TRBJ1-2 and V is TRBV27; 8 positions agree with TRBD1. There are 13 residues in the CDR3. Germline V lookup: CDR1 MNHEY, CDR2 SMNVEV (reference sequence). Trimming removed 2 bases from V and 8 bases from J; junction bases left unmatched: 4. CDR3 sequence reads: CASSLGQGWGYTF. CDR3 DNA: TGTGCCAGCAGTTTAGGACAGGGATGGGGCTACACCTTC.

The rearrangement links TRBV11-2 to TRBJ1-4; D may be TRBD1 (5 bases). Germline V gene sequence: CDR1 SGHAT, CDR2 FQNNGV. V was shortened by 5 bases and J by 7 bases, with 17 bases between the two germline ends. The CDR3 length is 15 residues. Written as DNA, the CDR3 is TGTGCCAGCAGCCCCCCCTCGGGCAGGGTTGAAAAACTGTTTTTT. Amino acids: CASSPPSGRVEKLFF.

This clone was picked up a small number of times. This chain uses TRBV27 with TRBJ1-6; TRBD1 is a possible D gene (6 bases). Trimming took off 4 bases at V and 9 bases at J, with 19 bases between the two ends. Germline V CDR1 and CDR2: MNHEY, SMNVEV (reference sequence). The CDR3 has 16 residues. CDR3 region: CASSYAGAVGISPLHF. The CDR3 DNA sequence: TGTGCCAGCAGTTATGCGGGGGCAGTGGGGATTTCACCCCTCCACTTT.

DNA of the CDR3: TGTGCCAGCAGCCCCCGGGACAGTTACTATGGCTACACCTTC. Encoded protein: CASSPRDSYYGYTF. The rearrangement links TRBV7-9 to TRBJ1-2, with 7 bases that match TRBD1. The germline CDR1 and CDR2 sequences are SEHNR and FQNEAQ (reference sequence). Trimming removed 5 bases from V and 3 bases from J; junction bases left unmatched: 6. The CDR3 extends over 14 amino acids.

The rearrangement joins TRBV11-3 to TRBJ2-7, with D unresolved. This CDR3 has 13 residues. Germline V gives CDR1 SGHNT, CDR2 YENEEA. The V and J ends lost 2 bases and 5 bases respectively, with 10 bases between them. CDR3 sequence: CASSLRSFHEQYF. The CDR3 coding sequence is TGTGCCAGCAGCTTAAGGAGCTTCCACGAGCAGTACTTC.

This clone showed up just a few times. V usage is TRBV13 and J usage is TRBJ2-7; D is unclear. V lost 0 bases, J lost 0 bases, and 15 bases lay in between. Germline CDR1 reads PRHDT; CDR2 reads FYEKMQ (reference sequence). This CDR3 has 17 amino acids. Here the CDR3 DNA reads TGTGCCAGCAGCTTAGGCCTTGGGCCCGTAAGCTCCTACGAGCAGTACTTC. It translates to CASSLGLGPVSSYEQYF.

The chain recombines TRBV19 with TRBJ2-1; D is uncertain. The CDR3 is 13 amino acids. Trimming stripped 2 bases from V and 6 bases from J, with 8 bases between. CDR1 and CDR2 (germline): LNHDA, SQIVND (reference sequence). CDR3 in amino acids: CASSITIRNEQFF. The CDR3 coding sequence is TGTGCCAGTAGTATAACTATTCGCAATGAGCAGTTCTTC.

V gene TRBV7-3 combines with J gene TRBJ2-2; D uncertain. Germline loops: CDR1 SGHTA, CDR2 FQGTGA. The V gene lost 1 base and the J gene lost 0 bases, with 9 bases spanning the gap. The CDR3 extends over 16 amino acids. In nucleotides, the CDR3 is TGTGCCAGCAGCTTAATTCCACGGGCGAACACCGGGGAGCTGTTTTTT. Protein product: CASSLIPRANTGELFF.

This sequence joins TRBV29-1 and TRBJ1-1; possible D gene TRBD1, 5 bases. The CDR3 contains 13 residues. Trimming pared 4 bases from V and 0 bases from J, leaving 9 bases between. Germline-derived CDR1 and CDR2 are SQVTM and ANQGSEA. The CDR3 loop reads CSVGKGLNTEAFF. The CDR3, as DNA: TGCAGCGTTGGCAAGGGGCTGAACACTGAAGCTTTCTTT.

The chain links TRBV27 to TRBJ1-6, with D possibly being TRBD1 (6 bases). CDR1 is MNHEY, CDR2 SMNVEV, per germline (reference sequence). The CDR3 totals 17 residues. Deletions cut 5 bases from V and 9 bases from J, with 23 bases between. CDR3 nucleotides: TGTGCCAGCAGTAGTACCCAAACAGGGTCCTATGCTTCACCCCTCCACTTT. Its protein is CASSSTQTGSYASPLHF.

V is TRBV4-1 and J is TRBJ2-7, with D possibly being TRBD2 (5 bases). The CDR3 totals 17 residues. V lost 0 bases and J 2 bases, leaving 17 bases between the germline ends. Looked up from germline, CDR1 is MGHRA and CDR2 is YSYEKL. DNA of the CDR3: TGCGCCAGCAGCCAAGAGGTCGGGCGGGCAGTCCCCTACGAGCAGTACTTC. Residues: CASSQEVGRAVPYEQYF.

The chain joins TRBV7-2 to TRBJ1-3; D unclear. Germline V lookup: CDR1 SGHTA, CDR2 FQGNSA. The germline V and J ends were trimmed by 1 base and 4 bases, with 8 bases remaining between them. The CDR3 spans 14 residues. The CDR3 coding sequence is TGTGCCAGCAGCTTAGATGGGAGGGGAAACACCATATATTTT. The encoded protein is CASSLDGRGNTIYF.

The V gene is TRBV29-1, the J gene TRBJ1-2; a weak D match, TRBD1 (6 bases). The CDR3 is 13 residues long. Trimming took off 5 bases at V and 5 bases at J, with 15 bases between the two ends. CDR1 is SQVTM, CDR2 ANQGSEA, per germline. The CDR3 bases are TGCAGCGTTCGGGGGCTCGGGGGGTATGGCTACACCTTC. Translated: CSVRGLGGYGYTF.

CDR3 sequence reads: CASRGTGGGYTF. The CDR3 DNA follows: TGTGCCAGCAGAGGGACAGGGGGCGGCTACACCTTC. The V and J genes are TRBV6-1 and TRBJ1-2; 12 bases fit TRBD1. Germline lookup yields CDR1 MNHNS and CDR2 SASEGT. The CDR3 consists of 12 residues. J gave up 8 bases and V 6 bases, and 1 base lay outside the gene matches.

The chain joins TRBV4-1 to TRBJ2-2, with D tentatively TRBD1 (5 bases). The V and J ends lost 4 bases and 0 bases respectively, with 12 bases between them. Germline lookup yields CDR1 MGHRA and CDR2 YSYEKL. CDR3 length: 16 amino acids. CDR3 nucleotides: TGCGCCAGCAGCCCCTCGACAGCTACGAACACCGGGGAGCTGTTTTTT. Protein product: CASSPSTATNTGELFF.

J is TRBJ2-5 and V is TRBV4-1; TRBD1 matches 9 bases. V lost 5 bases, J lost 5 bases, and 3 bases stayed unmatched. Per germline, CDR1 MGHRA and CDR2 YSYEKL. The CDR3 is 13 amino acids. CDR3: CASSSQGAETQYF. DNA of the CDR3: TGCGCCAGCAGCTCACAGGGGGCCGAGACCCAGTACTTC.

The rearrangement joins TRBV18 to TRBJ2-5, with D perhaps TRBD2 (6 bases). The length of the CDR3 is 14 residues. Trimming removed 5 bases from V and 1 base from J, with 11 bases in between. Germline V lookup: CDR1 KGHSH, CDR2 LQKENI. CDR3 region: CASSGTPTQETQYF. For the CDR3, the DNA is TGTGCCAGCTCAGGGACTCCGACCCAAGAGACCCAGTACTTC.

This chain connects TRBV19 to TRBJ2-1; no clear D. From germline, CDR1 is LNHDA and CDR2 SQIVND (reference sequence). Deletions cut 2 bases from V and 4 bases from J, with 12 bases between. The CDR3 length is 15 residues. The CDR3 DNA reads TGTGCCAGTAGTATAACCCCCACACCATACAATGAGCAGTTCTTC. Translating it yields CASSITPTPYNEQFF.

This clone was counted a single time. The chain links TRBV2 to TRBJ2-3, with D unresolved. V was shortened by 6 bases and J by 2 bases, with 9 bases between the two germline ends. Germline CDR1 and CDR2: SNHLY and FYNNEI. The CDR3 is 13 residues long. CDR3 amino acids: CASRTGLTDTQYF. The CDR3 nucleotides are TGTGCCAGCAGGACGGGTCTCACAGATACGCAGTATTTT.

This CDR3 is CASSATDSTDTQYF. The CDR3 nucleotides read TGTGCCAGCAGCGCCACAGACAGCACAGATACGCAGTATTTT. The gene calls are TRBV9 and TRBJ2-3; D gene ambiguous. The CDR3 consists of 14 residues. V dropped 3 bases and J dropped 0 bases, with 8 bases sitting between them. Germline V CDR1 and CDR2: SGDLS, YYNGEE. Filled out from reference TRBV9 and TRBJ2-3, the complete variable domain reads DSGVTQTPKHLITATGQRVTLRCSPRSGDLSVYWYQQSLDQGLQFLIQYYNGEERAKGNILERFSAQQFPDLHSELNLSSLELGDSALYFCASSATDSTDTQYFGPGTRLTVL.